What follows is one T cell receptor beta chain and its context. The antigen is undetermined. The conserved final phenylalanine or tryptophan is absent from the CDR3, which likely points to a read error. This sample is drawn from a study of regulatory T cells in long-lasting Graves disease. The study, taken as a whole, reports: TCR diversity was lower in persistent Graves' patients (versus newly diagnosed ones).

Both iRepertoire HTBI primers and Arm-PCR of CDR3 regions were used to build the TCR beta libraries. TCRdb re-called the multiplex PCR reads through MiXCR, storing one row per CDR3 protein. The sample carries fewer than 350,000 distinct CDR3 sequences, more than 15% recorded once. CDR3 size: 14 residues. The V end lost 8 bases, the J end lost 2 bases, and 13 bases lay between the germline ends. Germline-derived CDR1 and CDR2 are SGHTA and FQGNSA. This sample's time point: newly diagnosed GD, antithyroid drugs for less than 3 months. From RNA extracted from PBMCs, the TCR library was made. The V call is TRBV7-2, the J call TRBJ1-3; possible D gene TRBD1, 6 bases. Source: peripheral blood mononuclear cells (PBMCs), taken at new diagnosis, from a patient treated with antithyroid drugs. The source is a female donor with Graves disease. CDR3 in DNA: TGTGCCAGCGGGGGCCCCGGGGCTGGAAACACCATATATTGT. Amino acids: CASGGPGAGNTIYC.